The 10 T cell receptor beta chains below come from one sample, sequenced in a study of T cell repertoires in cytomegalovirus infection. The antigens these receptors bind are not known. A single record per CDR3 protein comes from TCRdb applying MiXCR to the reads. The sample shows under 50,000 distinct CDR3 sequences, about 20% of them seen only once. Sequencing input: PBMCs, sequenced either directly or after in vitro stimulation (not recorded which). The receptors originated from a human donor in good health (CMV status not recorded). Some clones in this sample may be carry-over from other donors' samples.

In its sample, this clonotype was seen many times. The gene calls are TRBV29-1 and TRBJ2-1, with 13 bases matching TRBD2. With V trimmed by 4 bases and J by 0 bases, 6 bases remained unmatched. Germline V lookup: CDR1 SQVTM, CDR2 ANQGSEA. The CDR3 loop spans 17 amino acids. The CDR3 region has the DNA TGCAGCGTTGCGGGGACTAGCGGGACTCCCTCCTACAATGAGCAGTTCTTC. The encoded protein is CSVAGTSGTPSYNEQFF.

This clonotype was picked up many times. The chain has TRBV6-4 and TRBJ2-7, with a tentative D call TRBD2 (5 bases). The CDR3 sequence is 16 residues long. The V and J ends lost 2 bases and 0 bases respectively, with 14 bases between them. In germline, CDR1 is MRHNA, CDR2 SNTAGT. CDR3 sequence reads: CASSDPRGRSSYEQYF. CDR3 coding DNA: TGTGCCAGCAGTGACCCCCGGGGTAGAAGCTCCTACGAGCAGTACTTC.

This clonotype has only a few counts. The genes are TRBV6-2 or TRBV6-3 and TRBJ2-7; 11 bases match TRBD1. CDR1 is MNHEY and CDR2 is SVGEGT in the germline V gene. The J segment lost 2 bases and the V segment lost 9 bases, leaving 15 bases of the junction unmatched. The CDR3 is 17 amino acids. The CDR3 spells CASHPEFGTGGPYEQYF. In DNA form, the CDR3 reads TGTGCCAGTCACCCCGAGTTTGGGACAGGGGGTCCCTACGAGCAGTACTTC.

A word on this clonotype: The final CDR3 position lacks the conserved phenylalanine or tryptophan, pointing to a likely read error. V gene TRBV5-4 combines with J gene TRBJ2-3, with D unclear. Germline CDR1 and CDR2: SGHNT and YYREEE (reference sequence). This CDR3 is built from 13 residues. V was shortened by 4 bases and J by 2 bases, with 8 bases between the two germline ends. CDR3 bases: TGTGCCAGCAGCCCCGGGTCCACAGATACGCAGTATCTT. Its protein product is CASSPGSTDTQYL.

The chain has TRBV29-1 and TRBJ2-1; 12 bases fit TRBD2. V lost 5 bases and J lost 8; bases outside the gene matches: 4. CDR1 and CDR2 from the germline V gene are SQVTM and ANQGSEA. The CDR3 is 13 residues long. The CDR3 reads CSVSSGGVYEQFF. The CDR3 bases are TGCAGCGTTTCTAGCGGGGGGGTTTATGAGCAGTTCTTC.

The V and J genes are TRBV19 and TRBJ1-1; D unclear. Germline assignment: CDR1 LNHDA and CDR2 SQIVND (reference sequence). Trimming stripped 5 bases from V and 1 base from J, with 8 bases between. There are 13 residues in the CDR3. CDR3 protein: CASSPSSNTEAFF. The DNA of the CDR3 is TGTGCCAGTAGTCCTTCGTCGAACACTGAAGCTTTCTTT.

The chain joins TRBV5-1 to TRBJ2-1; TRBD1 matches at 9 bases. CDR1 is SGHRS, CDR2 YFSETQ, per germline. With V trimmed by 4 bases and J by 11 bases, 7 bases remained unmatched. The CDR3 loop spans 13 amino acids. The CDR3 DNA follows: TGCGCCAGCAGCAAGGACAGGGGCCCGAAGCAGTTCTTC. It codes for CASSKDRGPKQFF. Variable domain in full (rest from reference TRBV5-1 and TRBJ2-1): KAGVTQTPRYLIKTRGQQVTLSCSPISGHRSVSWYQQTPGQGLQFLFEYFSETQRNKGNFPGRFSGRQFSNSRSEMNVSTLELGDSALYLCASSKDRGPKQFFGPGTRLTVL.

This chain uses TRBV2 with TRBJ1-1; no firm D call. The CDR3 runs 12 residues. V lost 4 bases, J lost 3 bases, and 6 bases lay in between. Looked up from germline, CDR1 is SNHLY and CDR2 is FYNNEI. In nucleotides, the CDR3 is TGTGCCAGCAGTGTTGGGGACACTGAAGCTTTCTTT. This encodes CASSVGDTEAFF.

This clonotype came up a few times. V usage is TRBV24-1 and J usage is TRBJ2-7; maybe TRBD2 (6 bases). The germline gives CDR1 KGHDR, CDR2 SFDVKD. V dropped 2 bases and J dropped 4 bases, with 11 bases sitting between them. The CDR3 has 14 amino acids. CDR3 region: CATSDWRGFYEQYF. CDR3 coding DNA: TGTGCCACCAGTGATTGGCGGGGATTTTACGAGCAGTACTTC.

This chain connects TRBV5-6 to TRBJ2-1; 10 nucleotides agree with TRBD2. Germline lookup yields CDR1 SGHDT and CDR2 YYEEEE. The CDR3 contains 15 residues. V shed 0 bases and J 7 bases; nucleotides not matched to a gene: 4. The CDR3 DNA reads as TGTGCCAGCAGCTTGGTTGTAGCGGGAGGAAATGAGCAGTTCTTC. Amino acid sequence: CASSLVVAGGNEQFF.